Presented here are 12 T cell receptor beta chains from one specimen sequenced in a study of regulatory T cells in long-lasting Graves disease. iRepertoire HTBI primers and Arm-PCR of CDR3 regions built TCR beta libraries. MiXCR was run by TCRdb on the multiplex PCR reads, yielding one entry per CDR3 protein. The data contain 410,000 or so distinct CDR3 sequences, about 15% of them seen just once; the ten biggest clones take up approximately 16%. Noted time point: newly diagnosed GD, antithyroid drugs for less than 3 months. Preparation of the TCR library used RNA extracted from PBMCs. Separately, the same data were catalogued under a study of T cells in Graves' hyperthyroidism and ophthalmopathy.

The material was peripheral blood mononuclear cells (PBMCs), obtained at new diagnosis, from a patient treated with antithyroid drugs. The receptors stem from a woman aged 25 to 39 with Graves disease.

This clonotype has at least ten counts. The chain combines TRBV24-1 with TRBJ1-2; D not certain. Germline V gives CDR1 KGHDR, CDR2 SFDVKD. The CDR3 loop spans 16 amino acids. V lost 1 base and J lost 2, with 13 bases in between. The CDR3 sequence is CATSDFQQPVNYGYTF. The CDR3 DNA follows: TGTGCCACCAGTGATTTCCAACAGCCGGTCAACTATGGCTACACCTTC.

The count of this clonotype is one. This chain uses TRBV12-3 or TRBV12-4 with TRBJ2-2; the D call may be TRBD1 or TRBD2 (5 bases each). Deletions cut 5 bases from V and 5 bases from J, with 18 bases between. The CDR3 is 16 residues long. The CDR3 DNA follows: TGTGCCAGCAGTCCCGCCGGGGACCCGATGACCGGGGAGCTGTTTTTT. It specifies CASSPAGDPMTGELFF.

This clonotype occurred many times. CDR3 bases: TGTGCCAGCAGCCGGGACGTGAGGGGGGACATGCAGTTCTTC. It specifies CASSRDVRGDMQFF. V is TRBV3-1 and J is TRBJ2-1, with D possibly being TRBD1 or TRBD2 (6 bases each). The CDR3 length is 14 residues. The germline V gene has CDR1 LGHDT and CDR2 YNNKEL (reference sequence). Trimming took off 4 bases at V and 12 bases at J, with 19 bases between the two ends.

This clonotype was found many times. The V call is TRBV30, the J call TRBJ2-5; TRBD2 matches 9 bases. CDR1 and CDR2 (germline): GTSNPN, SVGIG (reference sequence). CDR3 length: 17 amino acids. V lost 2 bases to trimming and J lost 4 bases; unmatched junction nucleotides: 14. CDR3 DNA: TGTGCCTGGAGTAGACTAGCGGTTCCCAGAGGTGGAGAGACCCAGTACTTC. This encodes CAWSRLAVPRGGETQYF.

This clonotype was seen at least ten times. The chain joins TRBV24-1 to TRBJ1-1, with 8 nucleotides matching TRBD1. Trimming removed 4 bases from V and 1 base from J; junction bases left unmatched: 4. Looked up from germline, CDR1 is KGHDR and CDR2 is SFDVKD. The CDR3 runs to 15 residues. The DNA of the CDR3 is TGTGCCACCAGTGACACCGGGACAGGGAACACTGAAGCTTTCTTT. Its translation is CATSDTGTGNTEAFF.

The V call is TRBV9, the J call TRBJ2-2; 8 positions match TRBD2. In germline, CDR1 is SGDLS, CDR2 YYNGEE. V shed 1 base, J shed 4 bases, and the junction held 6 bases outside the gene matches. CDR3 size: 16 residues. CDR3 amino acids: CASSVSIGTSTGELFF. For the CDR3, the DNA is TGTGCCAGCAGCGTATCGATTGGGACTAGCACCGGGGAGCTGTTTTTT.

The rearrangement uses TRBV19 and TRBJ2-7; perhaps TRBD1 as D (6 bases). The CDR3 has 13 residues. V lost 3 bases and J lost 5, with 11 bases in between. Germline V CDR1 and CDR2: LNHDA, SQIVND (reference sequence). The CDR3 here is CASSMGHRDEQYF. In DNA, the CDR3 is TGTGCCAGTAGTATGGGACATAGGGACGAGCAGTACTTC.

This clonotype was seen repeatedly, ten times or more. The CDR3 region has the DNA TGTGCCAGCAGCTTGGTCGGGGCCACTAATTCACCCCTCCACTTT. This gives the protein CASSLVGATNSPLHF. The chain is built from TRBV5-8 and TRBJ1-6, with D maybe TRBD1 (5 bases). The CDR3 is 15 amino acids. V lost 0 bases, J lost 6 bases, and 10 bases lay in between. Germline V gene lookup returns CDR1 SGHTS and CDR2 YDEGEE.

This clonotype appeared a few times. The J gene is TRBJ2-7, the V gene TRBV4-1; 10 bases map to TRBD1. Trimming took 4 bases from V and 4 from J; bases not matched to a gene: 7. The CDR3 totals 15 residues. Per germline, CDR1 MGHRA and CDR2 YSYEKL. CDR3 DNA sequence: TGCGCCAGCAGCCCCGGGACAGGGGTTGAGTACGAGCAGTACTTC. Translation gives CASSPGTGVEYEQYF.

The DNA of the CDR3 is TGTGCCAGCAGTGAGGGGGCGGGAGGTGCCGAACACGAGCAGTACTTC. The encoded protein is CASSEGAGGAEHEQYF. The V and J genes are TRBV2 and TRBJ2-7; 8 positions match TRBD2. Germline V gene lookup returns CDR1 SNHLY and CDR2 FYNNEI. Germline trimming cut 3 bases from V and 5 bases from J; bases unmatched to any gene: 12. CDR3 length equals 16 residues.

For this clonotype: Given a much more abundant clone one base away, this may be a read error. The chain uses TRBV2 and TRBJ1-5; possible D gene TRBD1, 5 bases. The CDR3 loop spans 15 amino acids. CDR1 SNHLY and CDR2 FYNNEI come from the germline V gene. Trimming stripped 8 bases from V and 1 base from J, with 15 bases between. CDR3 region: CASGSEQASNQPQHF. CDR3 in DNA: TGTGCCAGCGGATCGGAACAGGCGAGCAATCAGCCCCAGCATTTT.

The chain joins TRBV5-1 to TRBJ2-1; 12 bases align to TRBD2. This CDR3 has 16 residues. Germline assignment: CDR1 SGHRS and CDR2 YFSETQ. With 0 bases clipped from V and 8 bases from J, the junction kept 6 bases outside the gene matches. The DNA for the CDR3 is TGCGCCAGCAGCTTGGCTCTAGCGGGAGGGATCTATGAGCAGTTCTTC. It yields the protein CASSLALAGGIYEQFF.